The 14 T cell receptor beta chains listed next were all sequenced from one sample in a study of early T cells in non-severe SARS-CoV-2 infection. MiXCR, applied by TCRdb to the 5' RACE reads, yields one record per CDR3 protein. The sample includes more than 75,000 distinct CDR3 sequences, about 12% of them seen just once. The sample comprised whole blood. These receptors all stem from an adult who was a healthcare worker with PCR-confirmed SARS-CoV-2 infection or an uninfected control (not recorded which).

This clonotype was seen more than once but under ten times. The CDR3 region has the DNA TGTGCCAGCAGCTTAGCGACCGGGCGTACGCAGTATTTT. It specifies CASSLATGRTQYF. The rearrangement joins TRBV7-8 to TRBJ2-3; no clear D gene. The CDR3 has 13 residues. Germline CDR1 SGHVS, CDR2 FQNEAQ. V shed 0 bases and J shed 8 bases, with 9 bases lying between them.

This clonotype was counted only a few times. The rearrangement uses TRBV11-2 and TRBJ1-2; 7 bases agree with TRBD1. CDR3 length: 14 residues. Losses at the gene ends were 1 base for V and 6 bases for J; bases not matched to a gene: 5. CDR1 is SGHAT and CDR2 is FQNNGV in the germline V gene. The CDR3 protein is CASSLVDRENGYTF. The CDR3 bases are TGTGCCAGCAGCTTAGTAGACAGGGAAAATGGCTACACCTTC.

This clonotype was seen ten or more times. The chain employs TRBV11-1 and TRBJ2-5; D not resolved. The CDR3 consists of 13 residues. Deletions cut 3 bases from V and 2 bases from J, with 7 bases between. Germline V gene data show CDR1 as SGHAT and CDR2 as FQDESV (reference sequence). CDR3: CASSFGSQETQYF. CDR3 nucleotides: TGTGCCAGCAGCTTCGGCAGTCAAGAGACCCAGTACTTC. Full variable domain (missing parts from reference TRBV11-1 and TRBJ2-5): EAEVAQSPRYKITEKSQAVAFWCDPISGHATLYWYRQILGQGPELLVQFQDESVVDDSQLPKDRFSAERLKGVDSTLKIQPAELGDSAMYLCASSFGSQETQYFGPGTRLLVL.

This clonotype was seen many times. The chain has TRBV9 and TRBJ1-5; 8 bases fit TRBD1. This CDR3 is 15 amino acids long. Germline trimming cut 0 bases from V and 6 bases from J; bases unmatched to any gene: 5. Germline V gives CDR1 SGDLS, CDR2 YYNGEE. CDR3 amino acids: CASSVDGQGIQPQHF. In DNA form, the CDR3 reads TGTGCCAGCAGCGTAGATGGACAGGGCATTCAGCCCCAGCATTTT.

This clonotype was recorded many times. V usage is TRBV28 and J usage is TRBJ2-7; possible D gene TRBD1, 6 bases. Trimming pared 7 bases from V and 2 bases from J, leaving 15 bases between. Looked up from germline, CDR1 is MDHEN and CDR2 is SYDVKM. The CDR3 length is 14 residues. CDR3 in amino acids: CASTLGGSAYEQYF. In DNA form, the CDR3 reads TGTGCCAGCACCCTAGGGGGATCTGCCTACGAGCAGTACTTC. Drawing the rest from reference TRBV28 and TRBJ2-7, the complete variable domain is DVKVTQSSRYLVKRTGEKVFLECVQDMDHENMFWYRQDPGLGLRLIYFSYDVKMKEKGDIPEGYSVSREKKERFSLILESASTNQTSMYLCASTLGGSAYEQYFGPGTRLTVT.

The rearrangement joins TRBV28 to TRBJ1-1, with a weak D call TRBD1 (6 bases). The CDR3 is 14 residues long. V dropped 7 bases and J dropped 11 bases, with 23 bases sitting between them. CDR1 MDHEN and CDR2 SYDVKM come from the germline V gene. The DNA of the CDR3 is TGTGCCAGCAACACAGGGTTGGGCGGCCGACGTGCTTTCTTT. This translates into CASNTGLGGRRAFF.

This clonotype was detected many times. The chain recombines TRBV19 with TRBJ2-2, with 7 bases identical to TRBD1. Germline CDR1 reads LNHDA; CDR2 reads SQIVND (reference sequence). The CDR3 length is 15 residues. V lost 4 bases, J lost 0 bases, and 2 bases stayed unmatched. The CDR3 DNA reads TGTGCCAGTAGTACCCAGGGGGCGAACACCGGGGAGCTGTTTTTT. Its protein is CASSTQGANTGELFF.

This clonotype was found a few times. One junction end disagrees with the germline gene, perhaps due to a read error. This sequence joins TRBV6-6 and TRBJ2-3; D is undetermined. CDR3 length: 13 amino acids. Per germline, CDR1 MNHNY and CDR2 SVGAGI (reference sequence). CDR3 nucleotides: TGTGCCAGCGGCGGAGATGGCACGGATACGCAGTATTTT. Residues: CASGGDGTDTQYF.

There are many counts of this clonotype. The rearrangement uses TRBV5-1 and TRBJ2-7; D possibly corresponds to TRBD1 (5 bases). From germline, CDR1 is SGHRS and CDR2 YFSETQ. This CDR3 is built from 14 residues. V was clipped by 0 bases and J by 0 bases, with 7 bases between them. Written as DNA, the CDR3 is TGCGCCAGCAGCTTGGAGGGGTTCTCCTACGAGCAGTACTTC. Its translation: CASSLEGFSYEQYF.

This clonotype was counted only a few times. The genes are TRBV6-2 or TRBV6-3 and TRBJ2-6; 7 nucleotides line up with TRBD1. The CDR3 has 15 amino acids. Trimming cost V 6 bases and J 1 base; bases outside gene matches: 3. In germline, CDR1 is MNHEY, CDR2 SVGEGT. This CDR3 reads CASRPTGSGANVLTF. The CDR3, as DNA: TGTGCCAGCAGACCGACAGGGTCTGGGGCCAACGTCCTGACTTTC.

The table lists this clonotype with a few counts. The chain couples TRBV7-9 to TRBJ1-1, with a tentative D call TRBD1 (5 bases). The CDR3 is made up of 12 amino acids. Between the trimmed V and J ends, which lost 5 bases and 5 bases, there was a span of 9 bases. Germline V CDR1 and CDR2: SEHNR, FQNEAQ (reference sequence). The CDR3 sequence: CASSRWGTEAFF. The CDR3 DNA reads TGTGCCAGCAGCCGGTGGGGGACTGAAGCTTTCTTT.

The V gene is TRBV7-9, the J gene TRBJ1-2; D gene uncertain. From germline, CDR1 is SEHNR and CDR2 FQNEAQ (reference sequence). V was clipped by 3 bases and J by 0 bases, with 5 bases between them. The CDR3 totals 13 residues. CDR3 coding DNA: TGTGCCAGCAGCTTGACTTCTAACTATGGCTACACCTTC. It is translated as CASSLTSNYGYTF.

Many counts were recorded for this clonotype. This sequence joins TRBV7-6 and TRBJ2-1; D possibly uses TRBD1 or TRBD2 (5 bases each). The CDR3 is made up of 13 amino acids. Looked up from germline, CDR1 is SGHVS and CDR2 is FNYEAQ. The ends were cut back, 4 bases at V and 5 bases at J, with 9 bases in the middle. CDR3 DNA: TGTGCCAGCAGCTATGGGACGGACAATGAGCAGTTCTTC. It encodes CASSYGTDNEQFF.

This clonotype was picked up many times. V and J are TRBV20-1 and TRBJ2-3; D is undetermined. The CDR3 sequence is 12 residues long. The V and J ends lost 6 bases and 0 bases respectively, with 7 bases between them. Per the germline V gene, CDR1 is DFQATT and CDR2 is SNEGSKA (reference sequence). The CDR3 sequence is CSAMLSTDTQYF. As DNA, the CDR3 is TGCAGTGCGATGCTCAGCACAGATACGCAGTATTTT.